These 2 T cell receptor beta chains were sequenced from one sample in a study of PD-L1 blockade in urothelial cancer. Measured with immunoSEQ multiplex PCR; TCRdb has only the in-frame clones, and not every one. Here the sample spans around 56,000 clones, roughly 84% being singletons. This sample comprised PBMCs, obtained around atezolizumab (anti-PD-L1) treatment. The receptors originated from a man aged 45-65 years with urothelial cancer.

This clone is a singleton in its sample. The CDR3 protein is CATRRDDSGNTIYF. The CDR3, as DNA: TGTGCCACGAGACGGGATGACTCTGGAAACACCATATATTTT. J is TRBJ1-3 and V is TRBV10-3; D not resolved. The CDR3 has 14 amino acids. The V and J ends lost 10 bases and 0 bases respectively, with 13 bases between them. Germline V CDR1 and CDR2: ENHRY, SYGVKD.

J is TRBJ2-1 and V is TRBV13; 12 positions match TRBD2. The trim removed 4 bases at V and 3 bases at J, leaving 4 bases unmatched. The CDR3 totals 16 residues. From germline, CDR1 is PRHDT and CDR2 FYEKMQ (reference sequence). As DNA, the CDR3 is TGTGCCAGCAGCTCCCGGACTAGCGGGATCTACAATGAGCAGTTCTTC. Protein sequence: CASSSRTSGIYNEQFF.